One sample yielded the 9 T cell receptor beta chains listed below, sequenced in a study of cytomegalovirus exposure and HLA in healthy donors (TCRdb year 2017). The library came from the immunoSEQ multiplex PCR assay. The multiplex PCR relied on a mix of 60 forward primers for TCR Vbeta segments and 13 reverse primers for TCR Jbeta segments. Not all clones reach the TCRdb copy of this immuneACCESS table, which keeps in-frame sequences only. Checked studies attribute under half of the gap to unresolved V genes and leave the rest unexplained. The sample yields 150,000 to 200,000 clones; over 70% were counted once. In total, the top ten clones hold approximately 2% of the sample. The sample comprised PBMCs. The receptors shown here come from a woman under 30 in good health and CMV-seropositive.

The chain links TRBV9 to TRBJ2-3, with 8 bases matching TRBD1. CDR1 is SGDLS, CDR2 YYNGEE, per germline. J gave up 4 bases and V 3 bases, and 4 bases lay outside the gene matches. This CDR3 has 14 residues. In DNA, the CDR3 is TGTGCCAGCAGCGCGCTACAGGGGGCAGATACGCAGTATTTT. This translates into CASSALQGADTQYF. The full variable domain, with the rest looked up from reference TRBV9 and TRBJ2-3, is DSGVTQTPKHLITATGQRVTLRCSPRSGDLSVYWYQQSLDQGLQFLIQYYNGEERAKGNILERFSAQQFPDLHSELNLSSLELGDSALYFCASSALQGADTQYFGPGTRLTVL.

The V gene is TRBV6-9, the J gene TRBJ2-2, with TRBD2 identical over 11 bases. This CDR3 is built from 16 residues. Looked up from germline, CDR1 is MNHGY and CDR2 is SVAAGI. V was pared by 10 bases and J by 7 bases, with 14 bases of the junction left unmatched. The CDR3 nucleotides are TGTGCCATCACATCGTTAGCGGGGGGGCCAAACGGGGAGCTGTTTTTT. As protein: CAITSLAGGPNGELFF.

The genes are TRBV5-1 and TRBJ2-6; the D gene is possibly TRBD2 (6 bases). V was clipped by 0 bases and J by 0 bases, with 7 bases between them. Looked up from germline, CDR1 is SGHRS and CDR2 is YFSETQ. The length of the CDR3 is 16 residues. The CDR3 reads CASSLGGVSGANVLTF. Written as DNA, the CDR3 is TGCGCCAGCAGCTTGGGCGGGGTCTCTGGGGCCAACGTCCTGACTTTC.

The rearrangement links TRBV28 to TRBJ1-2; 10 bases map to TRBD1. The CDR3 has 17 residues. Unmatched junction bases numbered 14, after V lost 6 bases and J lost 4 bases. Per germline, CDR1 MDHEN and CDR2 SYDVKM. The CDR3 here is CASSPRTGGAKGYGYTF. The CDR3 nucleotides are TGTGCCAGCAGCCCCCGGACAGGGGGGGCCAAGGGCTATGGCTACACCTTC.

The chain recombines TRBV5-6 with TRBJ1-6, with 8 bases aligning to TRBD1. V shed 4 bases, J shed 4 bases, and the junction held 4 bases outside the gene matches. Germline V gene lookup returns CDR1 SGHDT and CDR2 YYEEEE. This CDR3 contains 15 residues. CDR3 nucleotides: TGTGCCAGCAGCGTTGACAGGGGTTATAATTCACCCCTCCACTTT. Translating it yields CASSVDRGYNSPLHF.

Written as DNA, the CDR3 is TGTGCCAGCAGCGCGCAAAGAGGGTCCGGGGAGCTGTTTTTT. Its translation: CASSAQRGSGELFF. V gene TRBV11-3 combines with J gene TRBJ2-2; perhaps TRBD2 as D (5 bases). CDR3 length equals 14 residues. Germline values: CDR1 SGHNT, CDR2 YENEEA. Between the trimmed V and J ends, which lost 5 bases and 6 bases, there was a span of 13 bases.

The chain carries TRBV13 and TRBJ2-2, with TRBD1 identical over 7 bases. J was trimmed by 0 bases and V by 5 bases; bases with no gene match: 21. The CDR3 loop spans 21 amino acids. CDR1 is PRHDT and CDR2 is FYEKMQ in the germline V gene (reference sequence). CDR3 nucleotides: TGTGCCAGCAGCGTCGATTTGGGGGACAGCCTCCTTATTGCGAACACCGGGGAGCTGTTTTTT. This translates into CASSVDLGDSLLIANTGELFF.

This sequence joins TRBV5-1 and TRBJ2-5; 10 bases map to TRBD1. Germline V gene sequence: CDR1 SGHRS, CDR2 YFSETQ. The V segment lost 4 bases and the J segment 3 bases; nucleotides outside the gene matches: 6. This CDR3 has 15 amino acids. CDR3: CASSVRTGGEETQYF. Written as DNA, the CDR3 is TGCGCCAGCAGCGTACGGACAGGGGGGGAAGAGACCCAGTACTTC.

The chain combines TRBV4-3 with TRBJ2-2; TRBD1 is a possible D gene (5 bases). The germline CDR1 and CDR2 sequences are LGHNA and YSLEER. V lost 0 bases, J lost 6 bases, and 11 bases lay in between. The length of the CDR3 is 15 residues. The CDR3 is CASSQDKGWAGELFF. DNA for the CDR3: TGCGCCAGCAGCCAAGATAAGGGGTGGGCCGGGGAGCTGTTTTTT.